Included here is one T cell receptor beta chain sequence, with context. CDR1 is LGHNA and CDR2 is YNFKEQ in the germline V gene. The ends lost 1 base at V and 6 bases at J; junction bases unmatched: 6. The CDR3 has 14 residues. This record belongs to a study of blood T cell repertoires in COVID-19. This table comes from immunoSEQ multiplex PCR, and its TCRdb copy is limited to in-frame clones, with some not included. The repertoire has 62,000 or so clones, 80% to 90% of them found once; the top ten carry 1.4%. The sequence came from a woman aged 55-75 years with acute or convalescent COVID-19. The chain joins TRBV4-2 to TRBJ2-7; 7 nucleotides line up with TRBD1. Material for sequencing was peripheral blood. The CDR3 loop reads CASSQGPPGGEQYF. CDR3 DNA: TGTGCCAGCAGCCAAGGCCCCCCAGGGGGCGAGCAGTACTTC.